This TCR beta chain was captured in a study of cytomegalovirus exposure and HLA in healthy donors. Findings and caveats of the study: Associated with cytomegalovirus, according to the listing, were some 150 TCR beta chains. Reports described diagnosis of cytomegalovirus status by the classifier as highly specific and sensitive. Presence/absence analyses treated sequencing depth as roughly uniform across donors.

Turning to this clone: The antigen remains undetermined.

Germline V gene data show CDR1 as SGHRS and CDR2 as YFSETQ. The ends lost 3 bases at V and 3 bases at J; junction bases unmatched: 4. The length of the CDR3 is 14 residues. 13 Jbeta primers and 60 Vbeta primers were used for the PCR. Assay used: immunoSEQ multiplex PCR; TCRdb lists only in-frame clones, some missing. The sample consists of about 150,000 clones, roughly 80% of them appearing once. Each donor was nominally healthy when sampled (though unrecorded immune exposures were likely). The TCR sequence derives from a woman aged 45-65 years in good health and CMV-seropositive. V and J are TRBV5-1 and TRBJ2-3; 7 nucleotides match TRBD2. Sequencing was done on a sample of PBMCs. The CDR3, as DNA: TGCGCCAGCAGCTCGGGGGGAAAAACAGATACGCAGTATTTT. It encodes CASSSGGKTDTQYF.